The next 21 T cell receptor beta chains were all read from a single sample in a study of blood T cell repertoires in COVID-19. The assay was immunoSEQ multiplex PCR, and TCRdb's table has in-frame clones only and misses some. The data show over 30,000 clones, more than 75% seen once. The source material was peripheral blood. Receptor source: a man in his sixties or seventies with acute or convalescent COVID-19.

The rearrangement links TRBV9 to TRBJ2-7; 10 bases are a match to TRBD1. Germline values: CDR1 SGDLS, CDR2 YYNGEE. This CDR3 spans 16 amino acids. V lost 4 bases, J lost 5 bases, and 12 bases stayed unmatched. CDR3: CASSLRGTGDTDEQYF. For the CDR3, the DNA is TGTGCCAGCAGCCTGCGGGGGACAGGGGACACGGACGAGCAGTACTTC.

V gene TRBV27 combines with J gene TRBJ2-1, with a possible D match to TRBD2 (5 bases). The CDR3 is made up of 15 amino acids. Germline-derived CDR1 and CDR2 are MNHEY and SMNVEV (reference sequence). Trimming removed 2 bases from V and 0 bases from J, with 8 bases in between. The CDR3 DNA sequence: TGTGCCAGCAGTTTAGGGCGGGTCTCCTACAATGAGCAGTTCTTC. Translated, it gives CASSLGRVSYNEQFF.

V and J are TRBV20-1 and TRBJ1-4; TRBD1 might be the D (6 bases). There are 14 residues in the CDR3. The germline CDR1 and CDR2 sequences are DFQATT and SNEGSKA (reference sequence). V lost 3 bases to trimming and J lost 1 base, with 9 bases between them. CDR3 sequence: CSASGGQTNEKLFF. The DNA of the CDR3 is TGCAGTGCTAGTGGGGGGCAAACTAATGAAAAACTGTTTTTT.

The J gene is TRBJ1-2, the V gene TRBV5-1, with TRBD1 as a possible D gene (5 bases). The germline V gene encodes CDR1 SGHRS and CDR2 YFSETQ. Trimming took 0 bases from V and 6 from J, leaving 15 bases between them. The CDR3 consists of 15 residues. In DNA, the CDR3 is TGCGCCAGCAGCTTGGGCGGGACCTTTTTAGATGGCTACACCTTC. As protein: CASSLGGTFLDGYTF.

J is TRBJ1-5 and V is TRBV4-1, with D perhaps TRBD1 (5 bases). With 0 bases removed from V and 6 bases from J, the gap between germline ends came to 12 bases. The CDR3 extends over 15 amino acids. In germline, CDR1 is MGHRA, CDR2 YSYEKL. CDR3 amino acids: CASSQESQGSQPQHF. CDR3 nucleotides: TGCGCCAGCAGCCAAGAAAGCCAGGGCAGTCAGCCCCAGCATTTT.

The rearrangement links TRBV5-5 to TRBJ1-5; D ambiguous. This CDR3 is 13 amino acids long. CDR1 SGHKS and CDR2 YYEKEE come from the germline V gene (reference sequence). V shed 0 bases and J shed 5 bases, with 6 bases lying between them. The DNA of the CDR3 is TGTGCCAGCAGCTTGGATGCGGATCAGCCCCAGCATTTT. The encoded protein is CASSLDADQPQHF.

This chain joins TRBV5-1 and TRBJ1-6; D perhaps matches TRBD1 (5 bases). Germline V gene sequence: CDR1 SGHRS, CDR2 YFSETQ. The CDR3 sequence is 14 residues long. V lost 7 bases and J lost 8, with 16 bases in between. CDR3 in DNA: TGCGCCAGCGCCGCATCAGGGCTAGATTCACCCCTCCACTTT. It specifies CASAASGLDSPLHF. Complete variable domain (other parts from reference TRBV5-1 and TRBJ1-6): KAGVTQTPRYLIKTRGQQVTLSCSPISGHRSVSWYQQTPGQGLQFLFEYFSETQRNKGNFPGRFSGRQFSNSRSEMNVSTLELGDSALYLCASAASGLDSPLHFGNGTRLTVT.

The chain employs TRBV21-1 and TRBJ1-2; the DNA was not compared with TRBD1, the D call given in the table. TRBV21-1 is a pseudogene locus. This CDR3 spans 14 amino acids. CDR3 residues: CASSKRGRLGGYTF. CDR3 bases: TGTGCCAGCAGCAAAAGGGGGCGGTTGGGAGGCTACACCTTC.

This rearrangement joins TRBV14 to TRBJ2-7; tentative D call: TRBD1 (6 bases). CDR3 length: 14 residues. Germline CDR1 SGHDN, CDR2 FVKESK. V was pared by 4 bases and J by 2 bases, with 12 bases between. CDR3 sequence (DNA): TGTGCCAGCAGCCGGGGGCAACTACCCTACGAGCAGTACTTC. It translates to CASSRGQLPYEQYF. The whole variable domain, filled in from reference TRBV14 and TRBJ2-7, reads EAGVTQFPSHSVIEKGQTVTLRCDPISGHDNLYWYRRVMGKEIKFLLHFVKESKQDESGMPNNRFLAERTGGTYSTLKVQPAELEDSGVYFCASSRGQLPYEQYFGPGTRLTVT.

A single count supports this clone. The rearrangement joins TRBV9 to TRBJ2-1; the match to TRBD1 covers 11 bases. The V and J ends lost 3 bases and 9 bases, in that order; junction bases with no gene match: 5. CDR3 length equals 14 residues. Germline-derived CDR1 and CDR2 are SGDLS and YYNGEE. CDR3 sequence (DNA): TGTGCCAGCAGCGCCCGGGACAGGGGGAGTGAGCAGTTCTTC. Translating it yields CASSARDRGSEQFF.

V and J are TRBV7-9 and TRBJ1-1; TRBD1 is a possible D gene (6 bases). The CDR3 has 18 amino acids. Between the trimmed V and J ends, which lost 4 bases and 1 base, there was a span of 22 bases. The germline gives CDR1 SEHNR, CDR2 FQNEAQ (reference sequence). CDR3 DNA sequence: TGTGCCAGCAGCTCCCTGGGCGATCCTCGACAGGAGAACACTGAAGCTTTCTTT. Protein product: CASSSLGDPRQENTEAFF.

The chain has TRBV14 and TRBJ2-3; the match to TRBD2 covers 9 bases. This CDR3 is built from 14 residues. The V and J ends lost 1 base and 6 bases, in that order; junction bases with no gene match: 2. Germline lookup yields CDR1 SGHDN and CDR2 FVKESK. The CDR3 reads CASSQVAGADTQYF. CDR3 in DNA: TGTGCCAGCAGCCAAGTAGCGGGGGCGGATACGCAGTATTTT.

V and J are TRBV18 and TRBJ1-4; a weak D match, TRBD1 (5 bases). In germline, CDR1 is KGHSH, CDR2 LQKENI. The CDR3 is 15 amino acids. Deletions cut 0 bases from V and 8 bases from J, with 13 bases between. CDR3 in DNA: TGTGCCAGCTCACCACCCGGAGGGGTGCGAGAAAAACTGTTTTTT. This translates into CASSPPGGVREKLFF.

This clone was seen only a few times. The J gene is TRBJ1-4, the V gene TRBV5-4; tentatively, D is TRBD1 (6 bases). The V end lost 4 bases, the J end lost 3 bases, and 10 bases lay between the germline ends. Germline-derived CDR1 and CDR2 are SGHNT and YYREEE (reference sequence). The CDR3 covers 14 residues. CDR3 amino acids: CASSPDSANEKLFF. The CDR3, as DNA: TGTGCCAGCAGCCCGGACAGTGCTAATGAAAAACTGTTTTTT.

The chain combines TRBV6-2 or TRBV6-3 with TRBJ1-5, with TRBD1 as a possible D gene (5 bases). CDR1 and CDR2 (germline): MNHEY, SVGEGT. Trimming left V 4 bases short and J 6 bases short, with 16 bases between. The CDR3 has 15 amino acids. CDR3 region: CASSLRTPVGQPQHF. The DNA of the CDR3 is TGTGCCAGCAGTTTACGGACACCTGTGGGTCAGCCCCAGCATTTT.

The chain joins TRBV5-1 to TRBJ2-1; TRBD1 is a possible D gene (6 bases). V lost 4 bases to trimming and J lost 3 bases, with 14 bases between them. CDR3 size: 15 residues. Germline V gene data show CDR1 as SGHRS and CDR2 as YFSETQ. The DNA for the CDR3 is TGCGCCAGCAGCGTACGGATACAGGGCTACAATGAGCAGTTCTTC. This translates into CASSVRIQGYNEQFF.

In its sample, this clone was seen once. CDR3 in DNA: TGTGCCAGTAGTCAGGGGGCCGTTAGCAATCAGCCCCAGCATTTT. It encodes CASSQGAVSNQPQHF. This rearrangement joins TRBV19 to TRBJ1-5; 8 nucleotides align to TRBD1. The germline CDR1 and CDR2 sequences are LNHDA and SQIVND (reference sequence). Trimming cost V 5 bases and J 0 bases; bases outside gene matches: 3. The CDR3 loop spans 15 amino acids. Full variable domain (rest looked up from reference TRBV19 and TRBJ1-5): DGGITQSPKYLFRKEGQNVTLSCEQNLNHDAMYWYRQDPGQGLRLIYYSQIVNDFQKGDIAEGYSVSREKKESFPLTVTSAQKNPTAFYLCASSQGAVSNQPQHFGDGTRLSIL.

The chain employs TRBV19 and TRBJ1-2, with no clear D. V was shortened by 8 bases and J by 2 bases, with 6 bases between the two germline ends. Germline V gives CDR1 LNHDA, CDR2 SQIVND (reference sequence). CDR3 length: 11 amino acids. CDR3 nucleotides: TGTGCCAGTGAGAGAAACTATGGCTACACCTTC. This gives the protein CASERNYGYTF. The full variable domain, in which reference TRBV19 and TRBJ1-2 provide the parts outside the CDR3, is DGGITQSPKYLFRKEGQNVTLSCEQNLNHDAMYWYRQDPGQGLRLIYYSQIVNDFQKGDIAEGYSVSREKKESFPLTVTSAQKNPTAFYLCASERNYGYTFGSGTRLTVV.

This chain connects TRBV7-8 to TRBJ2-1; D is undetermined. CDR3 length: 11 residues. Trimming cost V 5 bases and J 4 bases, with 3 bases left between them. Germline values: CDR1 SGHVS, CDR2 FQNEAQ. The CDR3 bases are TGTGCCAGCAGCACATACAATGAGCAGTTCTTC. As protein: CASSTYNEQFF.

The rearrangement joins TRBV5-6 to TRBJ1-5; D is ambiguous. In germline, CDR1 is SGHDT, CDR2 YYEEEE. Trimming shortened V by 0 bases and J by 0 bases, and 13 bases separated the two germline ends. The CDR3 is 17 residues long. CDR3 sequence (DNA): TGTGCCAGCAGCTTGGCCGAGGGCTGGGATAGCAATCAGCCCCAGCATTTT. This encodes CASSLAEGWDSNQPQHF.

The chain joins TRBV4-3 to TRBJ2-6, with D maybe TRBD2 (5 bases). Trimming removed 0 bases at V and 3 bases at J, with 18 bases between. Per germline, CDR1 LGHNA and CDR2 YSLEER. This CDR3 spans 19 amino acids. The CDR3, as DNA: TGCGCCAGCAGCCAAGATTCCCCACTAGAAGTAGGTGGGGCCAACGTCCTGACTTTC. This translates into CASSQDSPLEVGGANVLTF.